This is a list of T cell receptor beta chains from one sample in a study of blood T cell repertoires in COVID-19. The repertoire was sequenced with immunoSEQ multiplex PCR; TCRdb's copy has only in-frame clones and lacks some. The sample lists 90,000 to 110,000 clones, roughly 80% occurring once. Sequencing was done on a sample of peripheral blood. These receptors all stem from a woman older than 75 with acute or convalescent COVID-19. CDR3s include the opening cysteine and the closing phenylalanine or tryptophan. Each record gives: V gene, J gene, CDR3 length, CDR3 protein.

TRBV5-4,TRBJ2-3,13,CASSLESKNTQYF
TRBV6-1,TRBJ2-6,15,CASSEVSVGANVLTF
TRBV11-2,TRBJ2-7,16,CASSFGTGLSSYEQYF
TRBV2,TRBJ1-1,13,CASSGGLYTEAFF
TRBV19,TRBJ1-2,15,CASSNTGTGIYGYTF
TRBV7-7,TRBJ2-2,16,CASSLGTVPNTGELFF
TRBV24-1,TRBJ2-3,13,CATSGSSTDTQYF
TRBV11-3,TRBJ2-5,16,CASSSRGGLGSETQYF
TRBV2,TRBJ1-5,12,CASSAQNQPQHF
TRBV2,TRBJ2-3,12,CASRPVADTQYF
TRBV30,TRBJ1-1,11,CAWSNRGEAFF
TRBV5-1,TRBJ1-3,15,CASSPEGASGNTIYF
TRBV29-1,TRBJ1-3,13,CSVLSPSGNTIYF
TRBV5-4,TRBJ1-6,16,CASSWGESSYNSPLHF
TRBV2,TRBJ2-3,14,CASTTDRRSDTQYF
TRBV10-2,TRBJ2-1,15,CASSEPRGTYNEQFF
TRBV5-6,TRBJ1-5,14,CASSGGAGNQPQHF
TRBV7-8,TRBJ2-5,14,CASSLAGGSETQYF
TRBV2,TRBJ2-7,13,CASSGTFSYEQYF
TRBV15,TRBJ1-5,16,CATSRDRENSNQPQHF
TRBV19,TRBJ1-2,15,CASSMKAGLNYGYTF
TRBV3-1/TRBV3-2,TRBJ2-3,17,CASSSGSGRAPTDTQYF
TRBV18,TRBJ1-2,15,CASSPPGQGVVGYTF
TRBV27,TRBJ2-3,15,CASSPTGTGPDTQYF
TRBV13,TRBJ2-5,17,CASSLESAGGQQETQYF
TRBV2,TRBJ2-2,16,CASSHGRERGTGELFF
TRBV7-9,TRBJ1-4,15,CASSRQGATNEKLFF
TRBV2,TRBJ1-5,15,CASRKDRPGNQPQHF
TRBV28,TRBJ1-1,11,CASRLSGEAFF
TRBV5-8,TRBJ2-1,15,CASSATSSSYNEQFF
TRBV7-9,TRBJ1-4,14,CASSSRTGYEKLFF
TRBV7-9,TRBJ2-3,15,CASSQTRGAGDTQYF
TRBV5-1,TRBJ2-1,15,CASSFLAGVRSEQFF
TRBV5-1,TRBJ2-1,14,CASRGSGSYNEQFF
TRBV19,TRBJ2-2,16,CASSPRGRGYTGELFF
TRBV20-1,TRBJ1-2,12,CSASTGFYGYTF
TRBV6-2/TRBV6-3,TRBJ2-1,18,CASSYPWGRASSYNEQFF
TRBV19,TRBJ1-5,13,CASSDQGSEPQHF